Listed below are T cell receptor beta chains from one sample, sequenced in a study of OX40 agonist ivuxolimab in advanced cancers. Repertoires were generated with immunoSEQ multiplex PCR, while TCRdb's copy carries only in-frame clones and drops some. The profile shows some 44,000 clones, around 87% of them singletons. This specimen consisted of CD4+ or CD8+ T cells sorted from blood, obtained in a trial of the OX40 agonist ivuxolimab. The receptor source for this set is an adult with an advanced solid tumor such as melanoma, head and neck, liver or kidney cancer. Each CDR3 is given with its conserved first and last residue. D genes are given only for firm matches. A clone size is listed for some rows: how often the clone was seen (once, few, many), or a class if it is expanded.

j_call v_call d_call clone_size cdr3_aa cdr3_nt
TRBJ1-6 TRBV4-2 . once CASSQGTGLHNSPLHF TGTGCCAGCAGCCAAGGTACAGGTCTTCATAATTCACCCCTCCACTTT
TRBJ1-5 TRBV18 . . CASTTGSDSNQPQHF TGTGCCAGCACGACGGGTTCTGATAGCAATCAGCCCCAGCATTTT
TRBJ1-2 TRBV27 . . CASSLRWADGYGYTF TGTGCCAGCAGTTTAAGGTGGGCTGACGGCTATGGCTACACCTTC
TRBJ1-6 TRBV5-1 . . CASSLAQARDSPLHF TGCGCCAGCAGCTTGGCGCAGGCCAGGGATTCACCCCTCCACTTT
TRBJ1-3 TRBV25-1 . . CASSEGGGSSGNTIYF TGTGCCAGCAGTGAAGGGGGGGGGTCCTCTGGAAACACCATATATTTT
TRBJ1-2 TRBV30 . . CAWISRVWGYTF TGTGCCTGGATCTCTAGGGTTTGGGGCTACACCTTC
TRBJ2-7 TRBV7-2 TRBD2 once CASSPSGTFSYEQYF TGTGCCAGCAGCCCCAGCGGGACCTTCTCCTACGAGCAGTACTTC
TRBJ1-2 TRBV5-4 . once CASSLRVLGLRGYTF TGTGCCAGCAGCTTGAGGGTTCTGGGTCTGCGCGGCTACACCTTC
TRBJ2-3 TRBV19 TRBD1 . CATTDRGRTDTQYF TGTGCCACCACCGACAGGGGAAGGACAGATACGCAGTATTTT
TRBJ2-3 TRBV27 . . CASSLWKGPYTDTQYF TGTGCCAGCAGTTTATGGAAGGGACCGTACACAGATACGCAGTATTTT
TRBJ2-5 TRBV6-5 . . CASSRGHWETQYF TGTGCCAGCAGTCGGGGACATTGGGAGACCCAGTACTTC
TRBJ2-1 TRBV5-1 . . CASSLARADRLYNEQFF TGCGCCAGCAGCTTGGCTCGAGCGGATCGACTATACAATGAGCAGTTCTTC
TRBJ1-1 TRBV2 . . CASSVRTLSPRTEAFF TGTGCCAGCAGTGTCAGGACCCTTTCCCCGAGGACTGAAGCTTTCTTT
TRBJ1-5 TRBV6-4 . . CASSDSKDTFYF TGTGCCAGCAGTGACTCGAAGGACACATTTTATTTT
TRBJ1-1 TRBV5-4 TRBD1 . CASSKPGQVNTEAFF TGTGCCAGCAGCAAGCCGGGACAGGTGAACACTGAAGCTTTCTTT
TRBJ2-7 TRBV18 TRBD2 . CASSPPGLAGEPYEQYF TGTGCCAGCTCCCCTCCGGGACTAGCGGGGGAACCCTACGAGCAGTACTTC
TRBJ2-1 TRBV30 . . CACSVDRQSYNEQFF TGTGCCTGTTCCGTCGACAGACAGTCCTACAATGAGCAGTTCTTC
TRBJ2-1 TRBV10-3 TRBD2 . CAIMGVAGGREQFF TGTGCCATCATGGGGGTAGCGGGAGGTCGCGAGCAGTTCTTC
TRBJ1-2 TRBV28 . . CASRQGRNYGYTF TGTGCCAGCAGGCAGGGAAGGAACTATGGCTACACCTTC
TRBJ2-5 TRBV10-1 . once CASIGRGAGWTQYF TGCGCCAGCATTGGTCGCGGGGCGGGTTGGACCCAGTACTTC
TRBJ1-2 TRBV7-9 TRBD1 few CASRYRDSHYGYTF TGTGCCAGCAGATATAGGGACAGTCACTATGGCTACACCTTC
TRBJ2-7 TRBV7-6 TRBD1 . CASSPTFDRVYEQYF TGTGCCAGCAGTCCGACTTTCGACAGGGTCTACGAGCAGTACTTC
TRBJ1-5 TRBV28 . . CASSLYRERYQPQHF TGTGCCAGCAGTTTATACAGGGAAAGGTATCAGCCCCAGCATTTT
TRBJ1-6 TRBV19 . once CASSIGLNSPLHF TGTGCCAGTAGTATAGGACTAAATTCACCCCTCCACTTT
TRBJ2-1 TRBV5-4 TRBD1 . CASSIDRTGGNEQFF TGTGCCAGCAGCATCGACAGGACAGGGGGCAATGAGCAGTTCTTC
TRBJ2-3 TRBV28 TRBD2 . CASRPGTSGRLQYF TGTGCCAGCAGGCCCGGGACTAGCGGGAGGTTGCAGTATTTT
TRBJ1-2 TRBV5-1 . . CASSPWPPGSSGYTF TGCGCCAGCAGCCCATGGCCCCCGGGGTCAAGTGGCTACACCTTC
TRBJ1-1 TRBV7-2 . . CASSPWAGSDTEAFF TGTGCCAGCAGCCCGTGGGCGGGCTCGGACACTGAAGCTTTCTTT
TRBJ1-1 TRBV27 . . CASSQNPGLSTGAFF TGTGCCAGCAGTCAAAATCCGGGACTCTCAACGGGGGCTTTCTTT
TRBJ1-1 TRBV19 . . CASNDLSGVKNTEAFF TGTGCCAGTAACGACTTATCAGGGGTCAAGAACACTGAAGCTTTCTTT
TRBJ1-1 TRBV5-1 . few CASSLRVPGNPSRNTEAFF TGCGCCAGCAGCTTGAGAGTTCCGGGTAACCCCTCGCGGAACACTGAAGCTTTCTTT
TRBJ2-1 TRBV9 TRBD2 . CASSSSGTRNEQFF TGTGCCAGCAGCTCGTCCGGGACTAGGAATGAGCAGTTCTTC
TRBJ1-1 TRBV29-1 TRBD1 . CSVHRGGLSEAFF TGCAGCGTCCACAGGGGGGGACTCTCTGAAGCTTTCTTT
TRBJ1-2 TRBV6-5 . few CASSTGGAYTF TGTGCCAGCAGCACGGGGGGGGCCTACACCTTC
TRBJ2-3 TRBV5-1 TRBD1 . CASSWGTGRDTQYF TGCGCCAGCAGCTGGGGGACAGGGCGAGATACGCAGTATTTT
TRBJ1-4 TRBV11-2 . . CASSSSSWREKLFF TGTGCCAGCAGTTCCTCCTCCTGGAGGGAAAAACTGTTTTTT
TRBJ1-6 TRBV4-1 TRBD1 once CASSRGTGVEDNSPLHF TGCGCCAGCAGCAGGGGGACAGGAGTGGAAGATAATTCACCCCTCCACTTT